These 7 T cell receptor beta chains originate from one sample sequenced in a study of T-cell memory formation after mild COVID-19 (dated by TCRdb to about 2021). Library creation used 5' RACE. The sample was run on an Illumina NovaSeq 6000. TCRdb applied fastp at Q25 and MiXCR to the public reads, then kept only in-frame beta chains. Rows with one shared CDR3 protein collapse into an entry with the most common genes and DNA. The sample data list hundreds of thousands of distinct CDR3 sequences, and roughly 25% of these were observed just once. The ten largest account for approximately 12% of the sample. Source material: PBMCs or a T cell subset sorted from them (not recorded which). The receptors originated from an adult woman who had mild COVID-19 (a few samples of this study predate the infection). The sample titles of this study are shuffled in the database, so cell type and time point are left out; the donor was told from shared clones.

The sample holds one count of this clonotype. CDR3 nucleotide sequence: TGTGCCACCAGTGATTACAGGGACTATGGCTACACCTTC. Its translation: CATSDYRDYGYTF. The J gene is TRBJ1-2, the V gene TRBV24-1; weak D call: TRBD1 (6 bases). Trimming removed 2 bases from V and 3 bases from J, with 6 bases in between. The germline CDR1 and CDR2 sequences are KGHDR and SFDVKD. This CDR3 has 13 residues.

The chain employs TRBV24-1 and TRBJ2-1, with 8 bases aligning to TRBD2. The CDR3 runs to 16 residues. After removal of 6 bases from V and 5 bases from J, the junction contained 11 bases not matched to a gene. From germline, CDR1 is KGHDR and CDR2 SFDVKD. The CDR3 sequence is CATSNLAGQANNEQFF. DNA for the CDR3: TGTGCCACCAGTAACCTAGCGGGCCAGGCGAACAATGAGCAGTTCTTC.

The genes are TRBV28 and TRBJ1-6, with D uncertain. The germline V gene has CDR1 MDHEN and CDR2 SYDVKM. This CDR3 spans 14 amino acids. Trimming cost V 4 bases and J 9 bases, with 13 bases left between them. In nucleotides, the CDR3 is TGTGCCAGCAGTTCCCCAGGCCAATCTTCACCCCTCCACTTT. Encoded protein: CASSSPGQSSPLHF.

This clonotype was recorded a few times. The V call is TRBV7-6, the J call TRBJ2-1, with D perhaps TRBD1 (5 bases). V gave up 5 bases and J gave up 0 bases, with 14 bases separating them. This CDR3 is 16 amino acids long. CDR1 is SGHVS and CDR2 is FNYEAQ in the germline V gene. CDR3 DNA: TGTGCCAGCAGCGCGGCCAGGGTGAGCTCCTACAATGAGCAGTTCTTC. Translating gives CASSAARVSSYNEQFF.

The chain uses TRBV6-5 and TRBJ1-3; D is undetermined. Germline V gene lookup returns CDR1 MNHEY and CDR2 SVGAGI. This CDR3 contains 15 residues. Trimming took 2 bases from V and 2 from J, leaving 10 bases between them. The DNA for the CDR3 is TGTGCCAGCAGTTACGCTAACTTGCCTGGAAACACCATATATTTT. Translated: CASSYANLPGNTIYF.

This clonotype came up a few times. The chain couples TRBV29-1 to TRBJ2-3; D is uncertain. The CDR3 consists of 10 residues. Deletions cut 4 bases from V and 7 bases from J, with 6 bases between. Germline V lookup: CDR1 SQVTM, CDR2 ANQGSEA. CDR3 protein: CSVGGNTQYF. For the CDR3, the DNA is TGCAGCGTTGGGGGAAATACGCAGTATTTT.

Turning to this clonotype: A read error may produce the germline difference seen at one junction end. The V and J genes are TRBV4-1 and TRBJ2-4; 10 nucleotides line up with TRBD2. Germline V CDR1 and CDR2: MGHRA, YSYEKL. This CDR3 region has 24 residues. In DNA form, the CDR3 reads TGCGTCAGCAGCCAAGGAGGACAGGGTGGCCGTAGCGGGGGGTCCTACCTAGCCAAAAACATTCAGTACTTC. Translated, it gives CVSSQGGQGGRSGGSYLAKNIQYF.